A selection of T cell receptor beta chains follows, all from one sample in a study of post-analysis software for immune sequencing data. TCRdb analysed the PCR reads with MiXCR anew, one entry per CDR3 protein. The table lists approximately 400,000 distinct CDR3 sequences, 30% to 45% of them singletons. The sequencing sample was made of blood. The receptors originated from a girl between 10 and 17 years old with multiple sclerosis. Both conserved end residues are part of each CDR3. A D gene is named only where the DNA matches it firmly. Clone sizes are given selectively: once, few, many, or a class where the clone is expanded.

j_call clone_size d_call v_call cdr3_nt cdr3_aa
TRBJ1-2 . . TRBV10-3 TGTGCCATCAGTGGGGGGGCCAGGGGAAACTATGGCTACACCTTC CAISGGARGNYGYTF
TRBJ1-5 . TRBD1 TRBV5-1 TGCGCCAGCAGCCTGGACAGGGCGGATCAGCCCCAGCATTTT CASSLDRADQPQHF
TRBJ2-7 many TRBD1 TRBV3-1 TGTGCCAGCAGCCTACAGGGGGCCTCCTACGAGCAGTACTTC CASSLQGASYEQYF
TRBJ2-3 . TRBD1 TRBV6-1 TGTGCCAGCAGTGAGAACAGGGGGCGGACAGATACGCAGTATTTT CASSENRGRTDTQYF
TRBJ2-5 . TRBD2 TRBV5-1 TGCGCCAGCAGCTTGGCCGATTATAGCGGGGGGGCCGAGACCCAGTACTTC CASSLADYSGGAETQYF
TRBJ1-5 . . TRBV4-3 TGCGCCAGCAGCCAAGTCAGTGGGCGAAATCAGCCCCAGCATTTT CASSQVSGRNQPQHF
TRBJ2-7 . . TRBV4-3 TGCGCCAGCAGCCACCTAAACGGCGAGCAGTACTTC CASSHLNGEQYF
TRBJ2-3 . TRBD1 TRBV14 TGTGCCAGCAGCCAAATTCCGGGACAGGGAGGAACAGATACGCAGTATTTT CASSQIPGQGGTDTQYF
TRBJ2-3 . . TRBV5-1 TGCGCCAGCAGCTTGACAGGGCTTGAAGATACGCAGTATTTT CASSLTGLEDTQYF
TRBJ1-2 . . TRBV3-1 TGTGCCAGCAGCCAATTGGGGGCGGATGGCTACACCTTC CASSQLGADGYTF
TRBJ2-3 many . TRBV18 TGTGCCAGCTCACCACCCAGCACAGATACGCAGTATTTT CASSPPSTDTQYF
TRBJ2-5 . . TRBV27 TGTGCCAGCAGGCCCAGAGACAACCAAGAGACCCAGTACTTC CASRPRDNQETQYF
TRBJ2-7 . . TRBV7-8 TGTGCCAGCAGCTTATTCCATGACGAGCAGTACTTC CASSLFHDEQYF
TRBJ2-1 . TRBD2 TRBV7-2 TGTGCCAGCAGCTTATCCCTAGGGACTACCTACAATGAGCAGTTCTTC CASSLSLGTTYNEQFF
TRBJ2-2 . TRBD1 TRBV12-3/TRBV12-4 TGTGCCAGCAGTCACAGGGGAGTGAGTGCCGGGGAGCTGTTTTTT CASSHRGVSAGELFF
TRBJ2-1 . . TRBV13 TGTGCCAGCAGACGTAACAGGGTCAATGAGCAGTTCTTC CASRRNRVNEQFF
TRBJ2-7 few . TRBV7-9 TGTGCCAGCAGCTCCACGCAAGGGGGACCCTACGAGCAGTACTTC CASSSTQGGPYEQYF
TRBJ2-7 many . TRBV6-2/TRBV6-3 TGTGCCAGCAGTTTCGGGTTAGCCTACGAGCAGTACTTC CASSFGLAYEQYF
TRBJ2-7 . . TRBV10-3 TGTGCCATCAGTGAGTCAGGAGGGGAGAGCTCCTACGAGCAGTACTTC CAISESGGESSYEQYF
TRBJ2-1 . . TRBV5-1 TGCGCCAGCAGCTCGGCTAAGGGGGATTGGTCCTACAATGAGCAGTTCTTC CASSSAKGDWSYNEQFF
TRBJ1-5 . . TRBV15 TGTGCCACCAGCAGAGCCGGGCTGAGAAGCAATCAGCCCCAGCATTTT CATSRAGLRSNQPQHF
TRBJ2-7 many . TRBV7-3 TGTGCCAGCAGCTTGGGGCAGGTCTCCTACGAGCAGTACTTC CASSLGQVSYEQYF
TRBJ2-7 few . TRBV6-6 TGTGCCAGCAGTTATAATCCGGGTGAGCAGTACTTC CASSYNPGEQYF
TRBJ2-7 few TRBD2 TRBV6-2/TRBV6-3 TGTGCCAGCAGTCGCGGGAGGGGGGGGAGCTACGAGCAGTACTTC CASSRGRGGSYEQYF
TRBJ2-7 . . TRBV6-1 TGTGCCAGCCCCCGCCCCCCCCACGACAGGATGAGCTCCTACGAGCAGTACTTC CASPRPPHDRMSSYEQYF
TRBJ2-3 . TRBD2 TRBV2 TGTGCCATCGTGCCAGCGGGGGGGGCAGATACGCAGTATTTT CAIVPAGGADTQYF
TRBJ1-2 many . TRBV12-3/TRBV12-4 TGTGCCAGCAGTTCCGACAGTGGGGGCTATGGCTACACCTTC CASSSDSGGYGYTF
TRBJ2-3 . . TRBV7-9 TGTGCCAGCCTGGTGGGGACGGATAGCACAGATACGCAGTATTTT CASLVGTDSTDTQYF
TRBJ2-3 . TRBD1 TRBV24-1 TGTGCCACCAGTGATCCCCAGGGGGCGAAAGGCACAGATACGCAGTATTTT CATSDPQGAKGTDTQYF
TRBJ2-1 . . TRBV7-8 TGTGCCAGCAACATCCAGTATAACTACAATGAGCAGTTCTTC CASNIQYNYNEQFF
TRBJ2-3 few . TRBV7-9 TGTGCCAGCAGCCCCCCGGACGTACTGGATACGCAGTATTTT CASSPPDVLDTQYF
TRBJ2-3 few . TRBV11-3 TGTGCCAGCAGCGGGGGGGCCCGAGGAGATACGCAGTATTTT CASSGGARGDTQYF
TRBJ1-2 . . TRBV4-1 TGCGCCAGCAGCCAACAAGGTAAAGGGACCTCCCTTAACTATGGCTACACCTTC CASSQQGKGTSLNYGYTF
TRBJ2-1 . . TRBV24-1 TGTGTCACCAGTGATTCGCGGGGTTCCTCCTACAATAAGCAGTTCTTC CVTSDSRGSSYNKQFF
TRBJ2-3 . . TRBV6-5 TGTGCCGGCAGTTGGGACGCTAGCACAGATACGCAGTATTTT CAGSWDASTDTQYF
TRBJ2-7 few . TRBV6-5 TGTGCCAGCAGTTACTCTTCGGACCACTACGAGCAGTACTTC CASSYSSDHYEQYF
TRBJ2-5 many TRBD2 TRBV10-3 TGTGCCATCACCTCCGGACTAGAAGGGGAGACCCAGTACTTC CAITSGLEGETQYF
TRBJ2-3 few . TRBV6-2/TRBV6-3 TGTGCCAGCGGTCGGTATCCACTCACAGATACGCAGTATTTT CASGRYPLTDTQYF
TRBJ1-6 . . TRBV12-3/TRBV12-4 TGTGCCAGCAGTCCCCAATCGGGGGGGCAGGGACTGAATTCACCCCTCCACTTT CASSPQSGGQGLNSPLHF
TRBJ1-2 few . TRBV12-3/TRBV12-4 TGTGCCAGCGGCTTGACAGGCAACTATGGCTACACCTTC CASGLTGNYGYTF
TRBJ1-2 few TRBD1 TRBV28 TGTGCCAGCGGACAGGTCTATGGCTACACCTTC CASGQVYGYTF
TRBJ2-7 . TRBD1 TRBV4-1 TGCGCCAGCAGGGGACAGGGAAAATCCTACGAGCAGTACTTC CASRGQGKSYEQYF
TRBJ1-2 . TRBD1 TRBV27 TGTGCCAGCAGCCTCCAGGGGACAGGGGTTGACTGGTATGGCTACACCTTC CASSLQGTGVDWYGYTF
TRBJ2-5 few . TRBV15 TGTGCCACCAGCAGAGATCGAGAGACCGAAGAGACCCAGTACTTC CATSRDRETEETQYF
TRBJ2-7 . TRBD1 TRBV12-3/TRBV12-4 TGTGCCAGCAGTGCCGGGACAGGGGTTTACGAGCAGTACTTC CASSAGTGVYEQYF
TRBJ1-2 . . TRBV20-1 TGCAGTGCGGTTCTCGAAAGGGCGTCGGCTGGTGGCTACACCTTC CSAVLERASAGGYTF
TRBJ2-1 . . TRBV7-3 TGTGCCAGCAGCTTAGGCCACTCGGATGAGCAGTTCTTC CASSLGHSDEQFF
TRBJ2-1 . TRBD2 TRBV2 TGTGCCAGCAGTGATCTGGGGCTAGCGGTCTACAATGAGCAGTTCTTC CASSDLGLAVYNEQFF
TRBJ2-7 few . TRBV7-2 TGTGCCAGCAGCTTAGACCGGGCGGCCGCCACCTACGAGCAGTACTTC CASSLDRAAATYEQYF
TRBJ2-3 . . TRBV7-3 TGTGCCAGCAGCCCCGAGGGGTACCGCACAGATACGCAGTATTTT CASSPEGYRTDTQYF
TRBJ2-3 . TRBD1 TRBV12-3/TRBV12-4 TGTGCCAGCAGTTTATCCCCAGGGGGCGCAGATGTGCAGTATTTT CASSLSPGGADVQYF
TRBJ2-3 . TRBD2 TRBV6-2/TRBV6-3 TGTGCCAGCAGGGGGACTAGCCGGACAGATACGCAGTATTTT CASRGTSRTDTQYF
TRBJ2-7 . . TRBV3-1 TGTGCCAGCAGCCAGTCAGGGAACTCCTACGAGCAGTACTTC CASSQSGNSYEQYF
TRBJ2-4 . . TRBV2 TGTGCCAGCAGTGACCACCCAAATTGGGACATTCAGTACTTC CASSDHPNWDIQYF